These 30 T cell receptor beta chains share one sample of origin, sequenced in a study of blood T cell repertoires in COVID-19. Method: immunoSEQ multiplex PCR; TCRdb's copy keeps in-frame clones and lacks some. The sample contains about 260,000 clones, around 87% of which appear only once. Sequencing used peripheral blood. The receptors stem from a woman aged 45-60 years with acute or convalescent COVID-19.

The table lists this clone with a count of one. This chain connects TRBV5-4 to TRBJ1-1; no clear D. Looked up from germline, CDR1 is SGHNT and CDR2 is YYREEE (reference sequence). The CDR3 has 13 amino acids. Trimming stripped 1 base from V and 2 bases from J, with 6 bases between. The CDR3 nucleotides read TGTGCCAGCAGCTTGACGGGTAACACTGAAGCTTTCTTT. Its protein is CASSLTGNTEAFF.

CDR3 bases: TGTGCCAGCAGGGACACAGGGCCCGCTACGCAGTATTTT. This encodes CASRDTGPATQYF. The chain joins TRBV11-3 to TRBJ2-3; weak D call: TRBD1 (6 bases). The V end was cut by 6 bases, the J end by 8 bases, with 15 bases between. Germline V gives CDR1 SGHNT, CDR2 YENEEA. The CDR3 length is 13 residues. Full variable domain (remainder filled in from reference TRBV11-3 and TRBJ2-3): EAGVVQSPRYKIIEKKQPVAFWCNPISGHNTLYWYLQNLGQGPELLIRYENEEAVDDSQLPKDRFSAERLKGVDSTLKIQPAELGDSAVYLCASRDTGPATQYFGPGTRLTVL.

The rearrangement joins TRBV4-1 to TRBJ1-4; weak D call: TRBD1 (6 bases). The CDR3 contains 17 residues. CDR1 and CDR2 from the germline V gene are MGHRA and YSYEKL. V dropped 2 bases and J dropped 1 base, with 14 bases sitting between them. CDR3 nucleotides: TGCGCCAGCAGCCAATTCTGGGGGGGGCAAACTAATGAAAAACTGTTTTTT. Protein sequence: CASSQFWGGQTNEKLFF.

The chain joins TRBV3-1 (or the pseudogene TRBV3-2) to TRBJ2-7; 10 positions agree with TRBD2. Per the germline V gene, CDR1 is LGHDT and CDR2 is YNNKEL (reference sequence). The CDR3 has 13 residues. The V and J ends lost 5 bases and 10 bases, in that order; junction bases with no gene match: 8. CDR3 loop: CASSGRTSGLQYF. The CDR3 DNA sequence: TGTGCCAGCAGCGGGAGGACTAGCGGTCTACAGTACTTC.

The CDR3 DNA reads TGCGCCAGCAGCTTGGGGCTGGTTCTTACAGATACGCAGTATTTT. As protein: CASSLGLVLTDTQYF. V usage is TRBV5-1 and J usage is TRBJ2-3; no clear D. The V end was cut by 0 bases, the J end by 3 bases, with 11 bases between. The CDR3 sequence is 15 residues long. In germline, CDR1 is SGHRS, CDR2 YFSETQ.

Remarks on this clone: Different DNA sequences within this sample yield the same CDR3. This chain uses TRBV10-3 with TRBJ2-7; 7 bases map to TRBD1. Germline trimming cut 3 bases from V and 4 bases from J; bases unmatched to any gene: 0. CDR3 length equals 12 residues. Germline CDR1 is ENHRY and CDR2 is SYGVKD. CDR3 sequence (DNA): TGTGCCATCAGTGAACAGGGGTACGAGCAGTACTTC. Its translation: CAISEQGYEQYF.

The chain uses TRBV18 and TRBJ1-5, with D unclear. V dropped 4 bases and J dropped 5 bases, with 15 bases sitting between them. This CDR3 is built from 15 residues. Germline-derived CDR1 and CDR2 are KGHSH and LQKENI. The CDR3 DNA reads as TGTGCCAGCTCACTGCGGGTTATCGGGGATCAGCCCCAGCATTTT. Translated, it gives CASSLRVIGDQPQHF.

The chain has TRBV30 and TRBJ1-2; D is possibly TRBD1 (5 bases). V was cut by 3 bases and J by 2 bases, with 13 bases left in between. Germline-derived CDR1 and CDR2 are GTSNPN and SVGIG (reference sequence). This CDR3 spans 14 amino acids. The CDR3 DNA reads TGTGCCTGGAGGGGCCTGCGGGGGAACTATGGCTACACCTTC. Its translation: CAWRGLRGNYGYTF.

The rearrangement joins TRBV5-4 to TRBJ2-2; perhaps TRBD2 as D (6 bases). Germline V gives CDR1 SGHNT, CDR2 YYREEE (reference sequence). CDR3 length equals 16 residues. The V and J ends lost 4 bases and 6 bases respectively, with 19 bases between them. DNA for the CDR3: TGTGCCAGCAGCGCACAACCGGGGGACGTGGCCGGGGAGCTGTTTTTT. Its protein is CASSAQPGDVAGELFF.

This chain connects TRBV29-1 to TRBJ2-1, with D tentatively TRBD1 (6 bases). The germline CDR1 and CDR2 sequences are SQVTM and ANQGSEA. Trimming cost V 4 bases and J 0 bases, with 22 bases left between them. This CDR3 is built from 18 residues. The CDR3 coding sequence is TGCAGCGTTGTAAAGTTGACAGGTGTGACCAGCTCCTACAATGAGCAGTTCTTC. Its protein is CSVVKLTGVTSSYNEQFF.

The chain is built from TRBV7-8 and TRBJ2-1; tentatively, D is TRBD2 (6 bases). V lost 2 bases and J 0 bases, leaving 11 bases between the germline ends. Germline V CDR1 and CDR2: SGHVS, FQNEAQ. The CDR3 consists of 16 residues. CDR3 sequence reads: CASSLPGLSSYNEQFF. The CDR3 DNA reads as TGTGCCAGCAGCTTACCGGGACTTAGCTCCTACAATGAGCAGTTCTTC. The whole variable domain, remainder taken from reference TRBV7-8 and TRBJ2-1, is GAGVSQSPRYKVAKRGQDVALRCDPISGHVSLFWYQQALGQGPEFLTYFQNEAQLDKSGLPSDRFFAERPEGSVSTLKIQRTQQEDSAVYLCASSLPGLSSYNEQFFGPGTRLTVL.

CDR3: CASSLRGGQYLGEETQYF. For the CDR3, the DNA is TGTGCCAGCAGTTTACGGGGAGGCCAGTACCTAGGGGAAGAGACCCAGTACTTC. This sequence joins TRBV27 and TRBJ2-5; the D gene is possibly TRBD2 (6 bases). Germline values: CDR1 MNHEY, CDR2 SMNVEV (reference sequence). The CDR3 loop spans 18 amino acids. Trimming pared 2 bases from V and 3 bases from J, leaving 22 bases between.

This chain links TRBV18 with TRBJ2-6; D remains ambiguous. V lost 5 bases and J 0 bases, leaving 8 bases between the germline ends. The germline gives CDR1 KGHSH, CDR2 LQKENI. CDR3 length: 15 amino acids. CDR3 residues: CASSSVDSGANVLTF. The CDR3 DNA follows: TGTGCCAGCTCAAGCGTGGACTCTGGGGCCAACGTCCTGACTTTC.

This chain connects TRBV19 to TRBJ2-2; TRBD2 matches 7 bases. CDR1 and CDR2 (germline): LNHDA, SQIVND (reference sequence). V gave up 3 bases and J gave up 5 bases; unmatched junction bases: 9. The CDR3 spans 16 residues. Here the CDR3 DNA reads TGTGCCAGTAGTATGAGAGGTTGGCGGGAGACCGGGGAGCTGTTTTTT. Translating gives CASSMRGWRETGELFF.

J is TRBJ1-2 and V is TRBV10-3, with D tentatively TRBD1 (6 bases). CDR1 and CDR2 (germline): ENHRY, SYGVKD. This CDR3 is 14 amino acids long. Trimming took off 8 bases at V and 4 bases at J, with 17 bases between the two ends. The CDR3 DNA reads as TGTGCCATCGAGGGGGAGGGGAGGGGCTATGGCTACACCTTC. Residues: CAIEGEGRGYGYTF.

This chain joins TRBV4-2 and TRBJ2-3; TRBD2 matches at 8 bases. V was pared by 4 bases and J by 3 bases, with 6 bases of the junction left unmatched. The CDR3 has 15 residues. Per the germline V gene, CDR1 is LGHNA and CDR2 is YNFKEQ. The CDR3: CASSPGLGMTDTQYF. The CDR3 DNA sequence: TGTGCCAGCAGCCCGGGACTAGGAATGACAGATACGCAGTATTTT.

J is TRBJ1-3 and V is TRBV7-8; TRBD1 agrees at 8 bases. CDR3 length: 16 amino acids. Germline V gives CDR1 SGHVS, CDR2 FQNEAQ. Germline trimming cut 1 base from V and 2 bases from J; bases unmatched to any gene: 4. This CDR3 reads CASSLERQGPGNTIYF. For the CDR3, the DNA is TGTGCCAGCAGCTTAGAGAGACAGGGGCCTGGAAACACCATATATTTT.

The genes are TRBV9 and TRBJ2-7; 8 bases match TRBD1. The CDR3 is made up of 14 amino acids. Germline V lookup: CDR1 SGDLS, CDR2 YYNGEE. V gave up 4 bases and J gave up 5 bases; unmatched junction bases: 8. The CDR3, as DNA: TGTGCCAGCAGCCCGCGGACAGGGAGGAACGAGCAGTACTTC. It codes for CASSPRTGRNEQYF.

V and J are TRBV5-1 and TRBJ2-7, with 11 bases fitting TRBD1. The CDR3 is 16 residues long. The V gene's germline CDR1 is SGHRS and CDR2 YFSETQ. After removal of 4 bases from V and 7 bases from J, the junction contained 13 bases not matched to a gene. CDR3 sequence: CASSALPGTGGWEQYF. The CDR3 DNA sequence: TGCGCCAGCAGCGCCCTTCCCGGGACAGGGGGTTGGGAGCAGTACTTC.

The V gene is TRBV10-3, the J gene TRBJ2-3; 8 positions match TRBD2. CDR1 is ENHRY and CDR2 is SYGVKD in the germline V gene. The CDR3 is 13 amino acids. V shed 5 bases and J 3 bases; nucleotides not matched to a gene: 1. In DNA, the CDR3 is TGTGCCATCAGTCCGGGAGGGACAGATACGCAGTATTTT. This translates into CAISPGGTDTQYF.

The chain is built from TRBV28 and TRBJ2-7, with 11 nucleotides matching TRBD2. Germline V lookup: CDR1 MDHEN, CDR2 SYDVKM. J gave up 3 bases and V 4 bases, and 11 bases lay outside the gene matches. The CDR3 extends over 17 amino acids. This CDR3 reads CASSSLPTSGKLYEQYF. The CDR3 bases are TGTGCCAGCAGTTCCCTCCCGACTAGCGGGAAACTCTACGAGCAGTACTTC.

This clone was counted a few times. Other DNA sequences in this sample translate to the same CDR3. The rearrangement links TRBV7-8 to TRBJ1-1; 8 bases align to TRBD1. This CDR3 spans 12 amino acids. Germline loops: CDR1 SGHVS, CDR2 FQNEAQ. V trimming: 5 bases; J trimming: 8 bases; junction bases outside the gene matches: 4. The CDR3 spells CASSPRTGEAFF. In nucleotides, the CDR3 is TGTGCCAGCAGCCCTAGGACAGGGGAAGCTTTCTTT.

Only one count was recorded for this clone. The chain recombines TRBV29-1 with TRBJ1-3, with a weak D call TRBD1 (5 bases). This CDR3 contains 13 residues. The germline V gene encodes CDR1 SQVTM and CDR2 ANQGSEA. The germline V and J ends were trimmed by 5 bases and 2 bases, with 10 bases remaining between them. CDR3 sequence: CSVQGSPGNTIYF. The DNA of the CDR3 is TGCAGCGTTCAGGGATCCCCTGGAAACACCATATATTTT.

This chain links TRBV19 with TRBJ2-7, with 8 bases matching TRBD2. J gave up 3 bases and V 4 bases, and 14 bases lay outside the gene matches. The CDR3 consists of 17 residues. CDR1 LNHDA and CDR2 SQIVND come from the germline V gene (reference sequence). The CDR3 coding sequence is TGTGCCAGTAGTAATCCCCGGAATAGCGGGAACGTCTACGAGCAGTACTTC. This sequence encodes CASSNPRNSGNVYEQYF.

The V call is TRBV3-1 (or the pseudogene TRBV3-2), the J call TRBJ1-1; TRBD1 aligns across 7 bases. V lost 5 bases and J lost 3; bases outside the gene matches: 9. CDR3 size: 15 residues. Germline loops: CDR1 LGHDT, CDR2 YNNKEL (reference sequence). The CDR3 nucleotides are TGTGCCAGCAGCGGGCGGCAGGGGGGTGACACTGAAGCTTTCTTT. Translation: CASSGRQGGDTEAFF.

The chain carries TRBV6-2 or TRBV6-3 and TRBJ2-6; 9 nucleotides line up with TRBD2. V shed 2 bases and J 3 bases; nucleotides not matched to a gene: 14. The CDR3 is 20 amino acids. CDR1 MNHEY and CDR2 SVGEGT come from the germline V gene. The CDR3 sequence is CASSYTRRLAGYFGANVLTF. DNA for the CDR3: TGTGCCAGCAGTTACACCCGCCGGCTAGCGGGGTATTTTGGGGCCAACGTCCTGACTTTC.

The rearrangement links TRBV6-5 to TRBJ2-7, with TRBD2 matching over 11 bases. CDR1 MNHEY and CDR2 SVGAGI come from the germline V gene. With V trimmed by 7 bases and J by 6 bases, 11 bases remained unmatched. The CDR3 sequence is 15 residues long. CDR3 nucleotides: TGTGCCAGCACTAAAACTAGCGGGAGACTCGGCGAGCAGTACTTC. Protein product: CASTKTSGRLGEQYF.

V gene TRBV18 combines with J gene TRBJ1-2; TRBD1 aligns across 7 bases. There are 16 residues in the CDR3. Germline V gene data show CDR1 as KGHSH and CDR2 as LQKENI. Losses at the gene ends were 4 bases for V and 0 bases for J; bases not matched to a gene: 8. CDR3: CASSQATGAANYGYTF. In DNA, the CDR3 is TGTGCCAGCTCACAGGCCACAGGGGCCGCTAACTATGGCTACACCTTC.

The chain combines TRBV5-1 with TRBJ1-3, with D possibly being TRBD1 (5 bases). Germline assignment: CDR1 SGHRS and CDR2 YFSETQ. This CDR3 comprises 16 residues. V was clipped by 0 bases and J by 3 bases, with 13 bases between them. The CDR3 sequence is CASSLAGAGYGNTIYF. CDR3 sequence (DNA): TGCGCCAGCAGCTTGGCTGGGGCAGGGTATGGAAACACCATATATTTT.

The V and J genes are TRBV27 and TRBJ2-1; 8 bases fit TRBD1. The CDR3 is 15 amino acids. The germline V gene encodes CDR1 MNHEY and CDR2 SMNVEV (reference sequence). Unmatched junction bases numbered 8, after V lost 1 base and J lost 9 bases. In DNA form, the CDR3 reads TGTGCCAGCAGTTTATTGGACAGGGCTTCAGGTGAGCAGTTCTTC. Amino acids: CASSLLDRASGEQFF.